What follows is one TCR beta chain and its context. Antigen unknown. This record belongs to a study of T cells after yellow fever vaccination. Notes on the study in general: After the booster, 96% of CD4 and about nine tenths of CD8 primary-response clones were re-detected. Weaker, the secondary response had a peak occurring faster, on day 5 versus 15. One caveat is that FACS-sorted repertoires could contain abundant clonotypes contaminating from the bulk population.

V dropped 2 bases and J dropped 3 bases, with 7 bases sitting between them. This CDR3 region has 14 residues. Germline V lookup: CDR1 SGHTA, CDR2 FQGTGA. Production of TCR cDNA was by 5'RACE template switching, which also added a universal primer site and UMIs. TCRdb fed the 5' RACE reads into MiXCR, producing one record per CDR3 protein. The sample lists 340,000 or so distinct CDR3 sequences, approximately 13% occurring once. The sample here was CD4+ T cells sorted from PBMCs, taken 15 days after the yellow fever booster vaccination. The rearrangement uses TRBV7-3 and TRBJ2-2; D unresolved. This TCR was recovered from a man aged 18 to 30 who received the YFV17D yellow fever vaccine. The CDR3 DNA is TGTGCCAGCAGCTTAGGGTCGCACACCGGGGAGCTGTTTTTT. The encoded protein is CASSLGSHTGELFF.